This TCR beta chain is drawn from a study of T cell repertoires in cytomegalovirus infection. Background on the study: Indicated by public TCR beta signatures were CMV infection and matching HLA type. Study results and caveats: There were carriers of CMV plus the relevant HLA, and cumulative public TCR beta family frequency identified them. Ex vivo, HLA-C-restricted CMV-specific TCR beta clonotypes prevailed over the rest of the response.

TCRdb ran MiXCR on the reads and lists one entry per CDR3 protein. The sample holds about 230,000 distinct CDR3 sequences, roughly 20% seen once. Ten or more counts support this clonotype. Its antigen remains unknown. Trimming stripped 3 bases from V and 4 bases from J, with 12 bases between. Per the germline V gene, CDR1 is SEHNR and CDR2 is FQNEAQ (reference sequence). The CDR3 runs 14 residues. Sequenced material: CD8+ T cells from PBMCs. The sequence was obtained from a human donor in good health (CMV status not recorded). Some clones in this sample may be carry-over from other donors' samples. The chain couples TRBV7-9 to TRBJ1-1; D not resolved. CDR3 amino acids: CASSFGVMGTEAFF. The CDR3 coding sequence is TGTGCCAGCAGCTTCGGGGTTATGGGCACTGAAGCTTTCTTT.